The 20 T cell receptor beta chains below come from one sample, sequenced in a study of Graves' ophthalmopathy and Graves' hyperthyroidism (dated by TCRdb to 2016 to 2019). TCRdb lists the instrument as Illumina HiSeq 2000. For repertoire sequencing, TCR beta CDR3 regions were amplified from RNA transcripts. The first round of RT-PCR was done with HTBI primers and the Qiagen OneStep RT-PCR kit, and was followed by a second round of multiplex PCR, then size selection and purification. TCRdb itself trimmed the public reads at Q25 with fastp, ran MiXCR and retained productive beta chains. When rows share a CDR3 protein, they turn into one entry using the most common DNA and genes. The sample has about 220,000 distinct CDR3 sequences on record, 20% to 25% of them singletons. Roughly 39% of the sample rests with the top ten. The specimen sequenced was peripheral blood. The receptors derive from a woman in her forties or fifties with Graves' ophthalmopathy. Donor details come from another sample of the same person, matched by shared clones.

This clonotype was seen at least ten times. The chain is built from TRBV29-1 and TRBJ2-5, with a weak D call TRBD2 (6 bases). This CDR3 contains 12 residues. Germline V gene data show CDR1 as SQVTM and CDR2 as ANQGSEA. V lost 4 bases and J 4 bases, leaving 10 bases between the germline ends. CDR3 protein: CSVGSSGETQYF. CDR3 nucleotide sequence: TGCAGCGTTGGAAGTAGCGGAGAGACCCAGTACTTC.

This clonotype was counted at least ten times. This rearrangement joins TRBV28 to TRBJ1-2; 7 nucleotides line up with TRBD1. CDR1 is MDHEN and CDR2 is SYDVKM in the germline V gene. This CDR3 spans 14 amino acids. V lost 8 bases, J lost 5 bases, and 11 bases stayed unmatched. The CDR3 sequence is CASQSTGQRYGYTF. The CDR3 DNA follows: TGTGCCAGCCAAAGTACGGGACAGCGGTATGGCTACACCTTC.

V gene TRBV27 combines with J gene TRBJ2-7; D may be TRBD1 or TRBD2 (5 bases each). Germline V CDR1 and CDR2: MNHEY, SMNVEV (reference sequence). The ends were cut back, 5 bases at V and 2 bases at J, with 13 bases in the middle. The CDR3 contains 14 residues. CDR3 sequence (DNA): TGTGCCAGCAGTATAACTGGGGGTCCCTACGAGCAGTACTTC. This translates into CASSITGGPYEQYF.

The table lists this clonotype with many counts. This chain links TRBV13 with TRBJ2-7, with 11 bases fitting TRBD1. Germline CDR1 reads PRHDT; CDR2 reads FYEKMQ (reference sequence). CDR3 size: 14 residues. Trimming took 5 bases from V and 6 from J; bases not matched to a gene: 6. CDR3 loop: CASSLRDRGIEQYF. The CDR3 region has the DNA TGTGCCAGCAGCCTCCGGGACAGGGGGATCGAGCAGTACTTC.

The rearrangement uses TRBV28 and TRBJ1-2; 11 nucleotides align to TRBD1. V lost 6 bases, J lost 8 bases, and 8 bases stayed unmatched. The V gene's germline CDR1 is MDHEN and CDR2 SYDVKM. The CDR3 contains 14 residues. The CDR3 loop is CASRGTGGGRGYTF. DNA of the CDR3: TGTGCCAGCAGGGGGACAGGGGGGGGCCGGGGCTACACCTTC.

The chain combines TRBV14 with TRBJ2-7, with D possibly TRBD1 on 6 matching bases. V lost 1 base and J lost 6, with 13 bases in between. The CDR3 has 14 residues. CDR1 is SGHDN, CDR2 FVKESK, per germline. CDR3 amino acids: CASSQVQGRAEQYF. The DNA of the CDR3 is TGTGCCAGCAGCCAAGTACAGGGAAGGGCCGAGCAGTACTTC.

This clonotype was recorded many times. The chain carries TRBV11-2 and TRBJ2-4; perhaps TRBD2 as D (5 bases). The germline CDR1 and CDR2 sequences are SGHAT and FQNNGV. The CDR3 is 19 amino acids. Trimming pared 2 bases from V and 1 base from J, leaving 21 bases between. CDR3 nucleotides: TGTGCCAGCAGCTTAAGAGGGTATCAAGGTCCGATCGCCAAAAACATTCAGTACTTC. The encoded protein is CASSLRGYQGPIAKNIQYF.

This clonotype was seen only a few times. The rearrangement joins TRBV29-1 to TRBJ2-4; 11 positions match TRBD1. This CDR3 is built from 13 residues. The ends lost 7 bases at V and 9 bases at J; junction bases unmatched: 8. Germline assignment: CDR1 SQVTM and CDR2 ANQGSEA. The CDR3 loop reads CSAVGQGASIQYF. The CDR3 DNA sequence: TGCAGCGCCGTCGGACAGGGGGCGAGCATTCAGTACTTC.

Turning to this clonotype: The CDR3 carries no conserved terminal phenylalanine or tryptophan, so it likely arises from a read error. The chain employs TRBV6-5 and TRBJ1-1; D is unresolved. The CDR3 sequence is 15 residues long. Trimming stripped 0 bases from V and 0 bases from J, with 8 bases between. Germline-derived CDR1 and CDR2 are MNHEY and SVGAGI. In DNA form, the CDR3 reads TGTGCCAGCAGTTACTCGCAGACTATGAACACTGAAGCTTTCCTT. Amino acid sequence: CASSYSQTMNTEAFL.

Ten or more counts support this clonotype. The gene calls are TRBV6-2 or TRBV6-3 and TRBJ2-7, with 13 positions matching TRBD2. Trimming cost V 4 bases and J 0 bases; bases outside gene matches: 6. Germline lookup yields CDR1 MNHEY and CDR2 SVGEGT. CDR3 length equals 17 residues. The CDR3 nucleotides read TGTGCCAGCAGTTTCCGGACTAGCGGGAGTTACTCCTACGAGCAGTACTTC. This codes for CASSFRTSGSYSYEQYF.

This clonotype was counted many times. This sequence joins TRBV7-9 and TRBJ1-1; a weak D match, TRBD1 (5 bases). The CDR3 length is 15 residues. Germline CDR1 is SEHNR and CDR2 is FQNEAQ (reference sequence). Trimming stripped 1 base from V and 3 bases from J, with 12 bases between. The CDR3 DNA follows: TGTGCCAGCAGCTTAGTGCGGGGAGGGGACACTGAAGCTTTCTTT. The encoded protein is CASSLVRGGDTEAFF.

This clonotype was seen at least ten times. DNA for the CDR3: TGTGCCAGCAGCCAGGGACCACAGGGGGCGAGTTATGGCTACACCTTC. This gives the protein CASSQGPQGASYGYTF. The V and J genes are TRBV3-1 and TRBJ1-2, with 9 bases that match TRBD1. Germline V CDR1 and CDR2: LGHDT, YNNKEL (reference sequence). This CDR3 has 16 residues. V dropped 3 bases and J dropped 5; count of bases not matched to a gene: 10.

This clonotype was observed a single time. CDR3 in DNA: TGTGCCAGCAGTTACCTGGGGGGCGGGTACGAGCAGTACTTC. This codes for CASSYLGGGYEQYF. This chain links TRBV6-5 with TRBJ2-7; D tentatively reads TRBD1 or TRBD2 (6 bases each). Germline V gene lookup returns CDR1 MNHEY and CDR2 SVGAGI. Deletions cut 2 bases from V and 4 bases from J, with 12 bases between. The CDR3 covers 14 residues.

Comment on this clonotype: A read error is possible here, since a much larger clone lies one base away. The V and J genes are TRBV27 and TRBJ2-5, with a weak D call TRBD1 (5 bases). This CDR3 is 15 amino acids long. Trimming removed 6 bases from V and 5 bases from J, with 19 bases in between. Looked up from germline, CDR1 is MNHEY and CDR2 is SMNVEV (reference sequence). CDR3 residues: CASRTGHRAGETQYF. DNA for the CDR3: TGTGCCAGCAGAACCGGACACCGGGCTGGGGAGACCCAGTACTTC.

This clonotype came up a few times. The chain uses TRBV4-1 and TRBJ2-2, with D maybe TRBD1 (6 bases). CDR1 is MGHRA, CDR2 YSYEKL, per germline. The CDR3 runs to 14 residues. V gave up 4 bases and J gave up 4 bases, with 10 bases separating them. The CDR3 sequence: CASSRGGSTGELFF. CDR3 in DNA: TGCGCCAGCAGCCGAGGGGGATCCACCGGGGAGCTGTTTTTT.

This clonotype occurred many times. The rearrangement links TRBV2 to TRBJ2-5; D not resolved. Trimming shortened V by 3 bases and J by 7 bases, and 18 bases separated the two germline ends. This CDR3 region has 15 residues. CDR1 and CDR2 (germline): SNHLY, FYNNEI. Here the CDR3 DNA reads TGTGCCAGCAGTGAGGCTATCTTTGGTGGCGGGACCCAGTACTTC. It encodes CASSEAIFGGGTQYF. Filled out from reference TRBV2 and TRBJ2-5, the complete variable domain reads EPEVTQTPSHQVTQMGQEVILRCVPISNHLYFYWYRQILGQKVEFLVSFYNNEISEKSEIFDDQFSVERPDGSNFTLKIRSTKLEDSAMYFCASSEAIFGGGTQYFGPGTRLLVL.

Ten or more counts support this clonotype. CDR3 DNA sequence: TGTGCCAGCAGTAAGACTAGCGGGAGGGCGAGCGAGACCCAGTACTTC. It translates to CASSKTSGRASETQYF. The chain recombines TRBV6-1 with TRBJ2-5; TRBD2 aligns across 14 bases. The CDR3 has 16 residues. V trimming: 5 bases; J trimming: 5 bases; junction bases outside the gene matches: 7. Germline loops: CDR1 MNHNS, CDR2 SASEGT.

The chain employs TRBV24-1 and TRBJ2-2; perhaps TRBD2 as D (6 bases). The length of the CDR3 is 17 residues. V was trimmed by 9 bases and J by 2 bases, leaving 21 bases between them. Germline loops: CDR1 KGHDR, CDR2 SFDVKD. The CDR3 DNA is TGTGCCACCTCCCGACCCCCGGGGGTGGGCAACACCGGGGAGCTGTTTTTT. It translates to CATSRPPGVGNTGELFF.

In DNA form, the CDR3 reads TGTGCCAGCATGTCTAGCGGGAGGGAGCAGTACTTC. Amino acid sequence: CASMSSGREQYF. The chain uses TRBV28 and TRBJ2-7; TRBD2 aligns across 11 bases. The J segment lost 7 bases and the V segment lost 7 bases, leaving 3 bases of the junction unmatched. The CDR3 covers 12 residues. Germline CDR1 is MDHEN and CDR2 is SYDVKM.

This clonotype was seen many times. V and J are TRBV2 and TRBJ2-4, with D possibly matching TRBD2 (5 bases). CDR1 and CDR2 (germline): SNHLY, FYNNEI. Trimming shortened V by 0 bases and J by 3 bases, and 15 bases separated the two germline ends. The CDR3 spans 17 residues. DNA of the CDR3: TGTGCCAGCAGTGAAGCGCGAGCGAGGGCGGGCAAAAACATTCAGTACTTC. Protein sequence: CASSEARARAGKNIQYF.